This T cell receptor beta chain was sequenced during a study of T cells in Graves' hyperthyroidism and ophthalmopathy. Whole-study context: It was at initial diagnosis, before any treatment, that peripheral blood was collected.

Germline-derived CDR1 and CDR2 are SNHLY and FYNNEI. This CDR3 has 15 amino acids. With 4 bases removed from V and 5 bases from J, the gap between germline ends came to 18 bases. TCR beta CDR3 region amplification was performed from RNA transcripts. First-round RT-PCR targeting the TCR CDR3 was performed with the HTBI primer set. Via MiXCR, TCRdb re-called the multiplex PCR reads, giving one row per CDR3 protein. This sample has approximately 430,000 distinct CDR3 sequences; about 15% occur once, and the top ten carry 7.5% to 9%. This clonotype was seen repeatedly, ten times or more. This clonotype originated in a woman aged 18-29 years with Graves' hyperthyroidism. V is TRBV2 and J is TRBJ2-7; maybe TRBD1 (6 bases). Sequencing was done on a sample of blood. This chain's CDR3 is CASSGSGRGIDEQYF. The CDR3 nucleotides read TGTGCCAGCAGTGGTTCGGGCAGGGGAATCGACGAGCAGTACTTC.